A selection of T cell receptor beta chains follows, all from one sample in a study of T cells after yellow fever vaccination. One entry per CDR3 protein results from TCRdb running MiXCR on the 5' RACE reads. The sample lists a few hundred thousand distinct CDR3 sequences, around 6.5% seen once, with about 15% in the top ten. The sequences come from PBMCs, collected 5 days after the yellow fever booster vaccination. Every receptor here comes from a man aged 25-45 years who received the YFV17D yellow fever vaccine. Both conserved end residues are part of each CDR3. A D gene is named only where the DNA matches it firmly. Clone size is not always given. Where it is, it says once, few, many or a class for expanded clones.

TRBJ2-1,TRBV7-2,NA,NA,TGTGCCAGCAGCTCCAAAGCTATCCCCGGCGGTGAGCAGTTCTTC,CASSSKAIPGGEQFF
TRBJ2-5,TRBV5-1,TRBD1,NA,TGCGCCAGCAGCTTGGGAAGGACAGGGGGCCAAGAGACCCAGTACTTC,CASSLGRTGGQETQYF
TRBJ1-2,TRBV27,NA,few,TGTGCCAGCAGTCGACGGGGGTCGGGTGGCTACACCTTC,CASSRRGSGGYTF
TRBJ2-7,TRBV28,NA,NA,TGTGCCAGCAGTTCCGGGACAACACCTCACGAGCAGTACTTC,CASSSGTTPHEQYF
TRBJ2-1,TRBV7-3,TRBD2,many,TGTGCCAGCAGCTTAGAAGCGGGAGGGTCCCTGTACAATGAGCAGTTCTTC,CASSLEAGGSLYNEQFF
TRBJ2-6,TRBV5-5,NA,few,TGTGCCAGCAGGCAAATCTACTCTGGGGCCAACGTCCTGACTTTC,CASRQIYSGANVLTF
TRBJ2-7,TRBV12-3/TRBV12-4,NA,many,TGTGCCAGCAGTCTATACGGGAAGGGCGAGCAGTACTTC,CASSLYGKGEQYF
TRBJ2-5,TRBV5-6,NA,many,TGTGCCAGCAGCCGACAAGAGACCCAGTACTTC,CASSRQETQYF
TRBJ2-1,TRBV14,TRBD2,few,TGTGCCAGCAGCCTTATTCCGGGACTAGCGAACAATGAGCAGTTCTTC,CASSLIPGLANNEQFF
TRBJ2-2,TRBV5-4,NA,many,TGTGCCAGCAGCCCGCGGGGTCCCGGGGAGCTGTTTTTT,CASSPRGPGELFF
TRBJ2-1,TRBV5-1,TRBD2,NA,TGCGCCAGCAGGCCACTAGCGGGAAGCACGGGGAACAATGAGCAGTTCTTC,CASRPLAGSTGNNEQFF
TRBJ2-5,TRBV20-1,NA,few,TGCAGTGCTAGAGATCCGGGTCTAAAGACCCAGTACTTC,CSARDPGLKTQYF
TRBJ2-1,TRBV7-6,NA,many,TGTGCCAGCAGCTTCGGACTCCCGTCCGTTTACAATGAGCAGTTCTTC,CASSFGLPSVYNEQFF
TRBJ2-5,TRBV29-1,NA,many,TGCAGCGTGGCGGGCGGCGGGATCCGTATTGAGACCCAGTACTTC,CSVAGGGIRIETQYF
TRBJ2-5,TRBV5-1,NA,few,TGCGCCAGCAGCTTTCAAACGGCCCAAGAGACCCAGTACTTC,CASSFQTAQETQYF
TRBJ1-2,TRBV10-3,NA,NA,TGTGCCATCAGTGAGACCTATGGCTACACCTTC,CAISETYGYTF
TRBJ1-1,TRBV20-1,NA,few,TGCAGTGCCTCAAGAACGGGGAACACTGAAGCTTTCTTT,CSASRTGNTEAFF
TRBJ2-3,TRBV7-2,TRBD2,many,TGTGCCAGCAGCCCCGGACTAGGCGCAGATACGCAGTATTTT,CASSPGLGADTQYF
TRBJ2-3,TRBV27,NA,many,TGTGCCAGCAGTCCTGGCTGGGGCACAGATACGCAGTATTTT,CASSPGWGTDTQYF
TRBJ2-5,TRBV5-6,NA,many,TGTGCCAGCAGCTTGGGACTTACCAGGGAGACCCAGTACTTC,CASSLGLTRETQYF
TRBJ2-7,TRBV6-5,NA,many,TGTGCCAGCAGTCCTCGTGTCCTCTCCTACGAGCAGTACTTC,CASSPRVLSYEQYF
TRBJ2-2,TRBV20-1,NA,few,TGCAGTGCTAGTCCCGCGCGCGGGATGAACACCGGGGAGCTGTTTTTT,CSASPARGMNTGELFF
TRBJ2-5,TRBV29-1,TRBD1,many,TGCAGCGTTGAAGTTCAGGGGGCACAAGAGACCCAGTACTTC,CSVEVQGAQETQYF
TRBJ1-5,TRBV29-1,NA,many,TGCAGCGTAGCGGACGGTAGCAATCAGCCCCAGCATTTT,CSVADGSNQPQHF